These T cell receptor beta chains were read from a single sample in a study of T cells in Graves' hyperthyroidism and ophthalmopathy. TCRdb re-derived calls from the multiplex PCR reads in MiXCR, one entry per CDR3 protein. The profile shows some 570,000 distinct CDR3 sequences, roughly a sixth of them singletons. The sample consisted of blood. The source of these receptors is a woman younger than 30 with Graves' ophthalmopathy. The CDR3 runs from the conserved cysteine through the conserved F or W. D genes are given only for firm matches. Some rows have no size entry. The others give once, few or many, or a class for an expanded clone.

few,TRBJ1-3,TRBV7-9,-,CASRPPTRIGNTIYF,TGTGCCAGCAGACCGCCTACGCGGATTGGAAACACCATATATTTT
-,TRBJ1-2,TRBV4-2,TRBD1,CASSQDYKGTEHGYTF,TGTGCCAGCAGCCAAGATTACAAGGGGACAGAGCATGGCTACACCTTC
-,TRBJ2-5,TRBV27,TRBD2,CASTRTSGSGTQETQYF,TGTGCCAGCACACGGACTAGCGGGAGCGGTACCCAAGAGACCCAGTACTTC
many,TRBJ2-1,TRBV9,-,CASSPGHHEQFF,TGTGCCAGCAGCCCGGGCCACCATGAGCAGTTCTTC
-,TRBJ1-5,TRBV9,-,CASSATGLYQPQHF,TGTGCCAGCAGCGCTACAGGGTTATATCAGCCCCAGCATTTT
few,TRBJ2-3,TRBV24-1,-,CATSGPDRSDTQYF,TGTGCCACCAGTGGTCCCGACCGTTCAGATACGCAGTATTTT
many,TRBJ2-1,TRBV3-1,-,CASSQEGHISNEQFF,TGTGCCAGCAGCCAAGAAGGGCATATCTCTAATGAGCAGTTCTTC
many,TRBJ1-2,TRBV25-1,-,CASRTDLGGYTF,TGTGCCAGCAGGACGGATCTCGGCGGCTACACCTTC
many,TRBJ2-2,TRBV11-3,TRBD2,CASSTAGGNTGELFF,TGTGCCAGCAGCACTGCGGGGGGGAACACCGGGGAGCTGTTTTTT
-,TRBJ2-4,TRBV18,TRBD1,CASSIGQGRNIQYF,TGTGCCAGCTCAATAGGACAGGGAAGGAACATTCAGTACTTC
few,TRBJ1-1,TRBV27,-,CASSFSPAEDTEAFF,TGTGCCAGCAGTTTTAGTCCGGCCGAGGACACTGAAGCTTTCTTT
many,TRBJ2-7,TRBV12-3/TRBV12-4,TRBD2,CASSKPGRAIYEQYF,TGTGCCAGCAGCAAACCAGGGAGGGCTATCTACGAGCAGTACTTC
-,TRBJ2-1,TRBV6-2/TRBV6-3,TRBD2,CTSNVRVSGRPEINEQFF,TGTACCAGCAACGTTAGGGTTAGCGGGAGGCCCGAAATTAATGAGCAGTTCTTC
many,TRBJ2-3,TRBV5-1,-,CASSLTRNTQYF,TGCGCCAGCAGCCTTACCCGAAATACGCAGTATTTT
many,TRBJ2-5,TRBV18,-,CASSENRETQYF,TGTGCCAGCTCGGAGAACCGAGAGACCCAGTACTTC
many,TRBJ2-1,TRBV7-3,-,CASSLPPGGSQFF,TGTGCCAGCAGCTTACCACCCGGAGGGTCTCAGTTCTTC
-,TRBJ1-2,TRBV6-8,-,CASSYSGTYYGYTF,TGTGCCAGCAGTTACTCGGGCACCTACTATGGCTACACCTTC
-,TRBJ2-3,TRBV7-2,TRBD2,CASSLALRTSLPDTQYF,TGTGCCAGCAGCTTAGCGCTAAGGACTAGCCTGCCAGATACGCAGTATTTT
many,TRBJ2-7,TRBV28,TRBD1,CASSDLSGQGCEQYF,TGTGCCAGCAGTGATCTCTCCGGACAGGGCTGCGAGCAGTACTTC
many,TRBJ2-1,TRBV3-1,-,CASSQGIDLTYNEQFF,TGTGCCAGCAGCCAAGGAATAGACCTAACCTACAATGAGCAGTTCTTC
many,TRBJ1-1,TRBV3-1,TRBD1,CASSQEQGWTEAFF,TGTGCCAGCAGCCAAGAACAGGGGTGGACTGAAGCTTTCTTT
few,TRBJ1-2,TRBV9,-,CASSTIQGSYTF,TGTGCCAGCAGCACGATACAGGGCAGCTACACCTTC
many,TRBJ1-5,TRBV28,TRBD1,CASRPETGLQPQHF,TGTGCCAGCAGGCCTGAGACAGGGTTACAGCCCCAGCATTTT
-,TRBJ1-2,TRBV20-1,-,CSAPLWVDDYGYTF,TGCAGTGCTCCTTTGTGGGTGGACGACTATGGCTACACCTTC
-,TRBJ1-5,TRBV20-1,-,CSARPNQPQHF,TGCAGTGCTAGGCCAAATCAGCCCCAGCATTTT
many,TRBJ1-2,TRBV6-5,TRBD1,CASSYSIQDRGVGYTF,TGTGCCAGCAGTTACTCGATTCAGGACAGGGGGGTTGGCTACACCTTC
-,TRBJ1-2,TRBV24-1,-,CATSVHGRSYGYTF,TGTGCCACCAGTGTCCATGGACGCAGCTATGGCTACACCTTC
many,TRBJ1-2,TRBV5-1,TRBD1,CASSSTGLKGYTF,TGCGCCAGCAGCTCGACAGGGCTGAAAGGCTACACCTTC
many,TRBJ2-1,TRBV7-3,-,CASSFGHASLGEQFF,TGTGCCAGCAGCTTCGGACACGCGAGTTTGGGTGAGCAGTTCTTC
many,TRBJ2-1,TRBV3-1,TRBD2,CASSQEGEREGRYNEQFF,TGTGCCAGCAGCCAAGAAGGGGAGCGGGAGGGGAGGTACAATGAGCAGTTCTTC
-,TRBJ2-2,TRBV20-1,TRBD2,CSAPSGGGYTGELFF,TGCAGTGCACCTAGCGGGGGGGGCTACACCGGGGAGCTGTTTTTT
many,TRBJ1-4,TRBV12-3/TRBV12-4,TRBD1,CASSSGGAGEKLFF,TGTGCCAGCAGTTCAGGGGGCGCGGGGGAAAAACTGTTTTTT
many,TRBJ2-7,TRBV5-6,TRBD2,CASSATSGIYEQYF,TGTGCCAGCAGCGCAACTAGCGGGATCTACGAGCAGTACTTC
-,TRBJ2-7,TRBV19,TRBD1,CASSTRDRGAEQYF,TGTGCCAGTAGTACCCGGGACAGGGGAGCCGAGCAGTACTTC
few,TRBJ2-2,TRBV5-6,TRBD1,CASSFRQGIRTGELFF,TGTGCCAGCAGCTTTAGACAGGGGATAAGGACCGGGGAGCTGTTTTTT
-,TRBJ1-1,TRBV6-1,-,CASSSARGTEAFF,TGTGCCAGCAGTTCGGCCAGGGGCACTGAAGCTTTCTTT
many,TRBJ2-2,TRBV6-1,TRBD2,CASCSTPGLAGDGSGELFF,TGTGCCAGCTGCTCTACCCCGGGACTAGCGGGAGACGGGTCCGGGGAGCTGTTTTTT
many,TRBJ1-1,TRBV20-1,-,CSAILGNSLLADTEAFF,TGCAGTGCGATCCTGGGTAACTCCCTCCTCGCGGACACTGAAGCTTTCTTT
-,TRBJ2-1,TRBV4-1,-,CASSQPSSNEQFF,TGCGCCAGCAGCCAACCTAGTAGTAATGAGCAGTTCTTC